The entry below gives a single TCR beta chain sequence along with its context. Trimming removed 6 bases from V and 9 bases from J; junction bases left unmatched: 13. The V gene's germline CDR1 is ENHRY and CDR2 SYGVKD. CDR3 size: 17 residues. The sample is drawn from a study of cytomegalovirus exposure and HLA in healthy donors. 60 Vbeta and 13 Jbeta primers were used in PCR. Clones were sequenced by immunoSEQ multiplex PCR, and TCRdb holds only the in-frame ones, with some missing. The table shows roughly 180,000 clones, with around 78% occurring only once. Sequenced sample: PBMCs. V usage is TRBV10-3 and J usage is TRBJ2-1; 14 bases line up with TRBD2. The TCR sequence derives from a man younger than 30 in good health and CMV-seronegative. CDR3 DNA: TGTGCCATCAGCCGACTAGCGGGGGGGCCCGATGGAGGTGAGCAGTTCTTC. This sequence encodes CAISRLAGGPDGGEQFF.